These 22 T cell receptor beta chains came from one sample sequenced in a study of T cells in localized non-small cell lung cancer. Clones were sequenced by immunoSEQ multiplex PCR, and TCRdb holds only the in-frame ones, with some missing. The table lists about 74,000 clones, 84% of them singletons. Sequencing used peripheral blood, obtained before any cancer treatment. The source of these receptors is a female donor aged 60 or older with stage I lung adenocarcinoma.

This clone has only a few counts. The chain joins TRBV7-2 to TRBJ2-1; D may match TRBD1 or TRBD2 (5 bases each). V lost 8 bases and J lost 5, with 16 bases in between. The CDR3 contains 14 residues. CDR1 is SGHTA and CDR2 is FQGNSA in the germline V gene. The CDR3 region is CASSNRDPHNEQFF. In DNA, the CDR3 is TGTGCCAGCTCCAATCGGGACCCTCACAATGAGCAGTTCTTC.

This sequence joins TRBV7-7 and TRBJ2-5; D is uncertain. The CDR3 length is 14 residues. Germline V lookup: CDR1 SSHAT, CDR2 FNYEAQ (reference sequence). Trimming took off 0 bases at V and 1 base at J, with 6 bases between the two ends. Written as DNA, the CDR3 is TGTGCCAGCAGCTTAGCAGGTTTCCAAGAGACCCAGTACTTC. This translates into CASSLAGFQETQYF.

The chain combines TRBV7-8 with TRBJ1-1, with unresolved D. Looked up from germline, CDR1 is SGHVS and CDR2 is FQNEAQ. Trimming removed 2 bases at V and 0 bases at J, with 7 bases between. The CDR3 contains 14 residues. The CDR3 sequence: CASSLRPLNTEAFF. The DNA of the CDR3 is TGTGCCAGCAGCTTAAGACCCTTGAACACTGAAGCTTTCTTT.

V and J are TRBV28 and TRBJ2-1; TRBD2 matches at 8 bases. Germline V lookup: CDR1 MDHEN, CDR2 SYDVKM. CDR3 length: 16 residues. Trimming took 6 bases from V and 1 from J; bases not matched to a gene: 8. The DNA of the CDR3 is TGTGCCAGCAGACGACTAGCGAGCGATTCCTACAATGAGCAGTTCTTC. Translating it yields CASRRLASDSYNEQFF.

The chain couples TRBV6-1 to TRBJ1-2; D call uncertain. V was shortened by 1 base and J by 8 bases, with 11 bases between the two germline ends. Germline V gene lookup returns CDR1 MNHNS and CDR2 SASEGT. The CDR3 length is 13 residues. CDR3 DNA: TGTGCCAGCAGTGAAGACGTGCCGCGGGGCTACACCTTC. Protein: CASSEDVPRGYTF.

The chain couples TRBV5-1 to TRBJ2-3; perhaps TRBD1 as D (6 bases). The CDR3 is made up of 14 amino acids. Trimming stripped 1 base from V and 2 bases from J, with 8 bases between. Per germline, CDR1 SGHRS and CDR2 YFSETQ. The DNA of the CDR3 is TGCGCCAGCAGCTTGTACAGGGACACAGATACGCAGTATTTT. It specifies CASSLYRDTDTQYF.

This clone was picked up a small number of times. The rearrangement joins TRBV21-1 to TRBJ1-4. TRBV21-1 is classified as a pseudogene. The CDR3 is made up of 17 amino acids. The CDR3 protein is CASSKEGGKVANEKLFF. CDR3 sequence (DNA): TGTGCCAGCAGCAAAGAGGGGGGTAAGGTAGCTAATGAAAAACTGTTTTTT.

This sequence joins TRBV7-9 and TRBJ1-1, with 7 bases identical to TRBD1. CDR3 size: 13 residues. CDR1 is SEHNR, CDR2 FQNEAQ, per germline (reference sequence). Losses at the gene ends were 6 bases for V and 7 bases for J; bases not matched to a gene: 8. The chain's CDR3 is CASRWDSQSEAFF. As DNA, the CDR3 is TGTGCCAGCAGATGGGACAGCCAGAGTGAAGCTTTCTTT.

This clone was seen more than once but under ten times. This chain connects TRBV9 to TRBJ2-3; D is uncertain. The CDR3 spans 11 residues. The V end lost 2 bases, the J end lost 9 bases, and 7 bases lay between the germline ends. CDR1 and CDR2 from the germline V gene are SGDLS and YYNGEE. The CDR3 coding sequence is TGTGCCAGCAGCGTCGGCGGAACGCAGTATTTT. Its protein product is CASSVGGTQYF.

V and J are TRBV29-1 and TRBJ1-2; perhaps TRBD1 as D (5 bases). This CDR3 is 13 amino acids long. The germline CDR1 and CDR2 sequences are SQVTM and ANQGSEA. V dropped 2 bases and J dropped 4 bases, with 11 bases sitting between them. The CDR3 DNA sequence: TGCAGCGTTGAAAGGGACGGAACCTATGGCTACACCTTC. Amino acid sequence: CSVERDGTYGYTF.

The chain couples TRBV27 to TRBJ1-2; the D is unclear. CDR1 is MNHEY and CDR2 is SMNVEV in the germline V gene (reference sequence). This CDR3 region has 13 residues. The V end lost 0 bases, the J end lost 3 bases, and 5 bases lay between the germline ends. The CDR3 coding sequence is TGTGCCAGCAGTTTATCCGGGTACTATGGCTACACCTTC. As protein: CASSLSGYYGYTF.

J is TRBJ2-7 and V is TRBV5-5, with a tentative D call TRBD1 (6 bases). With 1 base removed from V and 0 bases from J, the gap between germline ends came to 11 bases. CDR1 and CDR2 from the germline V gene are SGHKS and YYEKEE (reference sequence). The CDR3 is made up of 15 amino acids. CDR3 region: CASSLYREGSYEQYF. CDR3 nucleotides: TGTGCCAGCAGCTTGTACAGGGAAGGCTCCTACGAGCAGTACTTC.

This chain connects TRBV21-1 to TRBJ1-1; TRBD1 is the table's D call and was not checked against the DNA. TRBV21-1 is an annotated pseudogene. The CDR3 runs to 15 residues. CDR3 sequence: CASSKARGRNTEAFF. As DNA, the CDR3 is TGTGCCAGCAGCAAAGCCAGGGGTCGGAACACTGAAGCTTTCTTT.

CDR3 coding DNA: TGTGCCAGCAAGTTTAGCGGGAGGGCCAACAATGAGCAGTTCTTC. Translation: CASKFSGRANNEQFF. V usage is TRBV7-9 and J usage is TRBJ2-1; 11 bases fit TRBD2. Germline loops: CDR1 SEHNR, CDR2 FQNEAQ (reference sequence). The ends lost 7 bases at V and 5 bases at J; junction bases unmatched: 7. This CDR3 is 15 amino acids long.

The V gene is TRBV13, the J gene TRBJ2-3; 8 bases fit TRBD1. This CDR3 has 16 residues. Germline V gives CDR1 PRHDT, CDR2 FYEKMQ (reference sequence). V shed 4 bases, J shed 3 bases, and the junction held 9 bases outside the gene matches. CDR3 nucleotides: TGTGCCAGCAGCTCACCCGGACAGGGCCCGACAGATACGCAGTATTTT. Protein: CASSSPGQGPTDTQYF.

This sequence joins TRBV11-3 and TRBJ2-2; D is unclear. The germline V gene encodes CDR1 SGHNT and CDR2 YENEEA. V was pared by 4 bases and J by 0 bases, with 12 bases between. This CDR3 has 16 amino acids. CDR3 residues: CASSWMDGTNTGELFF. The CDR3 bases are TGTGCCAGCAGCTGGATGGACGGAACGAACACCGGGGAGCTGTTTTTT.

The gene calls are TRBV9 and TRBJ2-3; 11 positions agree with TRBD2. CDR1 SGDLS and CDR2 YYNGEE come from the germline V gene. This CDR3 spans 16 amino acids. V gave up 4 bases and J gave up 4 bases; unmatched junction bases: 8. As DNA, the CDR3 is TGTGCCAGCAGCCGAGGACTAGCGGGTAAATCAGATACGCAGTATTTT. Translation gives CASSRGLAGKSDTQYF.

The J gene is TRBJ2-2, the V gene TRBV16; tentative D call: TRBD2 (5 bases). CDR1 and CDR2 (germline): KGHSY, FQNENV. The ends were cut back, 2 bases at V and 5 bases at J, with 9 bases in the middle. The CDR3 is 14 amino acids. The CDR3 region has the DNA TGTGCCAGCAGCCAACGGGGAGTTACCGGGGAGCTGTTTTTT. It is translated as CASSQRGVTGELFF.

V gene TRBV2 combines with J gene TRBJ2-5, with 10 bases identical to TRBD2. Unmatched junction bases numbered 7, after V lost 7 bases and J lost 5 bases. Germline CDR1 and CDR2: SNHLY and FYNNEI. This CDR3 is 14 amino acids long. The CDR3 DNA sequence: TGTGCCAGCAACAGCGGGGGGGTCTGGGAGACCCAGTACTTC. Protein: CASNSGGVWETQYF. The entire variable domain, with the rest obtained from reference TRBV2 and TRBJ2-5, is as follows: EPEVTQTPSHQVTQMGQEVILRCVPISNHLYFYWYRQILGQKVEFLVSFYNNEISEKSEIFDDQFSVERPDGSNFTLKIRSTKLEDSAMYFCASNSGGVWETQYFGPGTRLLVL.

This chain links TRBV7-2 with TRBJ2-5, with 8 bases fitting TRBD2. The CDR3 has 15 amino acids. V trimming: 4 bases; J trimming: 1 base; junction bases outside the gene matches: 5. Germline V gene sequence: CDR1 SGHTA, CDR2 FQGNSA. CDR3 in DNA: TGTGCCAGCAGCTGGGTAGCGGGGATCCAAGAGACCCAGTACTTC. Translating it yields CASSWVAGIQETQYF. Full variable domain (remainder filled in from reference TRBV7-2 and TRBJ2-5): GAGVSQSPSNKVTEKGKDVELRCDPISGHTALYWYRQSLGQGLEFLIYFQGNSAPDKSGLPSDRFSAERTGGSVSTLTIQRTQQEDSAVYLCASSWVAGIQETQYFGPGTRLLVL.

CDR3 DNA: TGTGCCAGCAGCGTAGGAGGGCAACAGGGTCAGCCCCAGCATTTT. Amino acid sequence: CASSVGGQQGQPQHF. The chain joins TRBV9 to TRBJ1-5; D perhaps matches TRBD1 (6 bases). The V gene's germline CDR1 is SGDLS and CDR2 YYNGEE. The CDR3 totals 15 residues. The ends were cut back, 0 bases at V and 6 bases at J, with 13 bases in the middle.

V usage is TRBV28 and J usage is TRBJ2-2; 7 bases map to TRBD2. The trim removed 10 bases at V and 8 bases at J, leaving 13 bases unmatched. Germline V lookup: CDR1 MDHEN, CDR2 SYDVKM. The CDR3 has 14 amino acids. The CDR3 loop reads CATILNPAGGELFF. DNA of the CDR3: TGTGCCACCATACTCAACCCAGCGGGGGGGGAGCTGTTTTTT.